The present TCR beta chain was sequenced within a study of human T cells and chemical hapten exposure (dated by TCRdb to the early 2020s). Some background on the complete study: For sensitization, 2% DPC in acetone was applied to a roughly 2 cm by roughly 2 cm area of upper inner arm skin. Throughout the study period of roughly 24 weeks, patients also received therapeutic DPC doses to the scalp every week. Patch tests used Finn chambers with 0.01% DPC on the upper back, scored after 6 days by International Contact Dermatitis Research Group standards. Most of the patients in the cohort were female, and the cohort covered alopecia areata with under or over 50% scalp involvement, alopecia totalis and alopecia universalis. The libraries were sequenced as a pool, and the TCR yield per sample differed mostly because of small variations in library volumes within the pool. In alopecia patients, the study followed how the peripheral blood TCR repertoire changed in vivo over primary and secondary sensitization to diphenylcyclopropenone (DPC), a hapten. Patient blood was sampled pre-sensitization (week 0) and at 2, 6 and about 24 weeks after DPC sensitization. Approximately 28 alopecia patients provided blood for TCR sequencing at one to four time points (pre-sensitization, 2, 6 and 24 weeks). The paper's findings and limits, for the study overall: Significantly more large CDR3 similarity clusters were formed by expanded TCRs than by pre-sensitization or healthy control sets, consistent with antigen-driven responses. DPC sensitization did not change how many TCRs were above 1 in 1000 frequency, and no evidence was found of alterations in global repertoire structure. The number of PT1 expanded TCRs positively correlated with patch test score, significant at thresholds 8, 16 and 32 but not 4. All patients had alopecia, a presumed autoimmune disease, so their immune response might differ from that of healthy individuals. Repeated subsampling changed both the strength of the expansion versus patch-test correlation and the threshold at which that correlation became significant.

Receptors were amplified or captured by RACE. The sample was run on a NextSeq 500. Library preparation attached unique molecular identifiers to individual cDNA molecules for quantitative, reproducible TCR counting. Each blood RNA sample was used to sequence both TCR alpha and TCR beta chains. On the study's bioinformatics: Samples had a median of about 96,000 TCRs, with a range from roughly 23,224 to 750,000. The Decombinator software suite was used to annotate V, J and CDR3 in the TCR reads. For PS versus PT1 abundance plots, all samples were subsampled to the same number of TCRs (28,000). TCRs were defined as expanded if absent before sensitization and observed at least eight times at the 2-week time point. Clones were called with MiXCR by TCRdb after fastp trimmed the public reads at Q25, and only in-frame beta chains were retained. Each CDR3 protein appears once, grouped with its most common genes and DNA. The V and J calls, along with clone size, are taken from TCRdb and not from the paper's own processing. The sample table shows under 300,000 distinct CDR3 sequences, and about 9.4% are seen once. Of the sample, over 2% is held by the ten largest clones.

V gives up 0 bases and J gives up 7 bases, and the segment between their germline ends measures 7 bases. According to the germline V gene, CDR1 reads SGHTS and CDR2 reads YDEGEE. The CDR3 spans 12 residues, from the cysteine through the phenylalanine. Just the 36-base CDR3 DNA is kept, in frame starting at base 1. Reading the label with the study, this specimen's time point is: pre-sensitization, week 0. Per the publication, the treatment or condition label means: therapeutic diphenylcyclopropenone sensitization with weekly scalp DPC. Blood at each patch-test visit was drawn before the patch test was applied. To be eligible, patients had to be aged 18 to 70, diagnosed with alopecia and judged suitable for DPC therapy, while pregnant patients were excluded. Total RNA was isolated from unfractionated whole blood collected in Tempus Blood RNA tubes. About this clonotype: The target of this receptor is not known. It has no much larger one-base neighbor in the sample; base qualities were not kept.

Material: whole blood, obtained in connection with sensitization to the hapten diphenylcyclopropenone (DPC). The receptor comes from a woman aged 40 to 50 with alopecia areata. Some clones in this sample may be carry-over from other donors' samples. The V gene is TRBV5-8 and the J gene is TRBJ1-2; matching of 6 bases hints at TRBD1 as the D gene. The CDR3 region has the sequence CASSLDRAGYTF. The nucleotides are TGTGCCAGCAGCTTGGACAGGGCTGGCTACACCTTC.